The source of this TCR beta chain is a study of PD-L1 blockade in urothelial cancer. Study background: From 0 to 3 prior chemotherapy regimens had been given to the patients.

Clones were sequenced by immunoSEQ multiplex PCR, and TCRdb holds only the in-frame ones, with some missing. Of about 95,000 clones in the sample, roughly 87% were seen once. CDR1 is SGDLS, CDR2 YYNGEE, per germline. This CDR3 spans 16 amino acids. V was clipped by 0 bases and J by 6 bases; unmatched bases: 10. The time point denotes: pretreatment peripheral blood. The sample in question was PBMCs, obtained around atezolizumab (anti-PD-L1) treatment. The clonotype was recovered from a man in his fifties or sixties with urothelial cancer. The chain uses TRBV9 and TRBJ2-7; 9 bases fit TRBD2. CDR3 coding DNA: TGTGCCAGCAGCGTAGGGCTAGCGGGGCCGGCGGGCGAGCAGTACTTC. This codes for CASSVGLAGPAGEQYF.